Sequencing of this TCR beta chain was carried out in a study of cytomegalovirus exposure and HLA in healthy donors. Study observations and caveats: For most TCR sequences rarity was the rule, although some public TCRs occurred in many donors.

This clone was counted only a few times. Its matching antigen is unknown. The PCR had 60 Vbeta and 13 Jbeta primers. Repertoires were generated with immunoSEQ multiplex PCR, while TCRdb's copy carries only in-frame clones and drops some. The sample shows tens of thousands of clones, about 73% of them seen only once. Germline trimming cut 2 bases from V and 7 bases from J; bases unmatched to any gene: 7. Germline assignment: CDR1 SGHTA and CDR2 FQGNSA. CDR3 length equals 16 residues. The chain employs TRBV7-2 and TRBJ2-1, with 11 bases aligning to TRBD2. The source material was PBMCs. This TCR was sampled from a woman aged 45-65 years in good health and CMV-seropositive. CDR3 nucleotides: TGTGCCAGCAGCTTATGGGACCTAGCGGGAGGAAATGAGCAGTTCTTC. Its protein product is CASSLWDLAGGNEQFF. The entire variable domain, with the rest obtained from reference TRBV7-2 and TRBJ2-1, is as follows: GAGVSQSPSNKVTEKGKDVELRCDPISGHTALYWYRQSLGQGLEFLIYFQGNSAPDKSGLPSDRFSAERTGGSVSTLTIQRTQQEDSAVYLCASSLWDLAGGNEQFFGPGTRLTVL.